This TCR beta chain was recorded in a study of neurological immune-mediated disorders. The cDNA came from 5'RACE, which used 10-nucleotide random UMIs. From 15-18 subjects, every sequencing run obtained over 160 million TCR-beta sequences. TCRdb redid the calling of the 5' RACE reads with MiXCR, one entry per CDR3 protein. The sample has approximately 100,000 distinct CDR3 sequences, 3.5% seen once. The length of the CDR3 is 13 residues. The germline gives CDR1 DFQATT, CDR2 SNEGSKA (reference sequence). Study-level results: The expanded clones of different subjects shared no CDR3 amino acid sequences (suggesting private repertoires in all groups).

This clonotype has at least ten counts. As yet, its antigen is unknown. The gene calls are TRBV20-1 and TRBJ2-7, with 8 bases that match TRBD1. The sequence was obtained from a woman between 18 and 29 years old with multiple sclerosis. Sequenced material: PBMCs. CDR3 nucleotide sequence: TGCAGCTCTGCCAGGGGGCCAGGCTACGAGCAGTACTTC. Protein sequence: CSSARGPGYEQYF.